Listed below are T cell receptor beta chains from one sample, sequenced in a study of blood T cell repertoires in COVID-19. This table comes from immunoSEQ multiplex PCR, and its TCRdb copy is limited to in-frame clones, with some not included. The sample has more than 45,000 clones, around nine tenths seen once. The material sequenced was peripheral blood. The receptors originated from a woman of 80 years or more with acute or convalescent COVID-19. The CDR3 runs from the conserved cysteine through the conserved F or W. Fields, in order: V gene, J gene, D gene, clone size, CDR3 DNA, CDR3 protein. A D gene is named only where the DNA matches it firmly. Clone size appears in some rows only: once, few, many, or a class for an expanded clone.

TRBV28	TRBJ1-5	NA	NA	TGTGCCAGCAGGCCCTATCGGTTAGGCCTGGAGGGGAATCAGCCCCAGCATTTT	CASRPYRLGLEGNQPQHF
TRBV20-1	TRBJ1-1	NA	NA	TGCAGTGCTAGTCCGTTGGGCGCTGAAGCTTTCTTT	CSASPLGAEAFF
TRBV29-1	TRBJ1-2	NA	NA	TGCAGTGTCCAGGACAGACCTAACTATGGCTACACCTTC	CSVQDRPNYGYTF
TRBV7-2	TRBJ2-1	TRBD2	NA	TGTGCCAGCAGCTTAACGGGAGGGCCTGAGAATGAGCAGTTCTTC	CASSLTGGPENEQFF
TRBV18	TRBJ1-4	NA	NA	TGTGCCAGCTCACCACGGACAGCCCATGAAAAACTGTTTTTT	CASSPRTAHEKLFF
TRBV19	TRBJ2-2	NA	NA	TGTGCCAGTAGTATCACAGCGAACACCGGGGAGCTGTTTTTT	CASSITANTGELFF
TRBV19	TRBJ2-7	TRBD1	once	TGTGCCAGTAGGGCCCAAGACCCGGACAGGGACTCCTACGAGCAGTACTTC	CASRAQDPDRDSYEQYF
TRBV3-1/TRBV3-2	TRBJ2-7	NA	NA	TGTGCCAGCAGCCCCGTGGGGCAATACGAGCAGTACTTC	CASSPVGQYEQYF
TRBV10-3	TRBJ1-5	TRBD1	NA	TGTGCCATCAGCACAGGGGAGGATCAGCCCCAGCATTTT	CAISTGEDQPQHF
TRBV19	TRBJ1-2	TRBD1	NA	TGTGCCAGTAGTACTCCGGACAGGGGGAACTATGGCTACACCTTC	CASSTPDRGNYGYTF